This TCR beta chain was sequenced during a study of T cell responses to AZD1222 COVID-19 vaccine. The CDR3 covers 17 residues. V gave up 1 base and J gave up 2 bases, with 14 bases separating them. The germline gives CDR1 MGHRA, CDR2 YSYEKL. Here immunoSEQ multiplex PCR was the method, and the copy in TCRdb shows in-frame clones only, minus some. The sample has 120,000 or so clones; about nine tenths are singletons. Notes on this clone: Its specificity is not known.

Findings and limits, study-wide: White British ancestry dominated among donors, who included more females, and clonal diversity was possibly underestimated. Repertoires were sampled only after the peak T cell response. After two AZD1222 doses, spike-specific TCR breadth and depth rose versus day 0.

The receptor was isolated from an adult who received the AZD1222 COVID-19 vaccine. The chain recombines TRBV4-1 with TRBJ1-4, with a possible D match to TRBD1 (6 bases). Material: peripheral blood, obtained 28 days after the second AZD1222 dose. CDR3 coding DNA: TGCGCCAGCAGCCAAGCACACACAGGGTGGACTAATGAAAAACTGTTTTTT. This encodes CASSQAHTGWTNEKLFF.